What follows describes a single T cell receptor beta chain. What this receptor recognizes is not known. Within one base of it there is no much larger clone, and no base qualities were kept. The collaborating institutions used their own protocols to collect whole blood in K2EDTA tubes. For TCRbeta analysis, collaborators shipped samples in one of three forms: frozen whole blood, isolated PBMCs, or DNA extracted from either of those sample types. These data come from a study of blood T cell repertoires in COVID-19 (dated by TCRdb to about 2020). For the wider study: Samples covering the acute and convalescent phases of COVID-19 were provided by collaborators in the United States, Italy and Spain. Deeply sampled blood TCRbeta repertoires from subjects exposed to, actively infected with, or recovered from COVID-19 were included in the dataset. The material from the prospective study consisted of cDNA or gDNA derived from T cells, B-cell-depleted T cells, or PBMCs. Where available, HLA class I and class II types were taken from metadata supplied by the sample provider and were not determined by assay-based typing. Samples were obtained from the ongoing ImmuneRACE study (first 160 participants) and from 1,200 or so subjects provided by 6 global collaborators. The repertoires were made available in a free public database intended to serve as a resource for research on the immune response to SARS-CoV-2. Nearly every sample came with metadata listing a de-identified subject ID, COVID-19 status, age in years and sex. General conclusions and limits of the study: Clinical and demographic metadata were provided uncurated, with the amount varying by source and participant.

The immunoSEQ Assay, a bias-controlled multiplex PCR, was used to amplify TCRbeta CDR3 regions from genomic DNA. In the source study's methods: The number of nucleated cells in each sample was estimated from the amplification of reference gene primers within the assay. To quantify the absolute abundance of each unique TCRbeta CDR3 rearrangement, sequence reads were collapsed and filtered. For each sample, productive Simpson clonality was calculated as the square root of Simpson's diversity index over productive rearrangements. TCRdb holds this immuneACCESS table with in-frame rearrangements only. Some clones are missing; in checked studies, unresolved V genes explain under half, and the rest has no known cause. V, J and clone size are taken as reported in that table, and D and trimming were inferred from the DNA itself. A total of under 150,000 clones appear in this sample, approximately 83% of them only once. The ten largest clones add up to about 9.6% of the sample.

The CDR3, from cysteine to phenylalanine, totals 13 residues. Only the CDR3 portion is preserved as DNA: 39 bases, with reading frame beginning at the first base. The germline V gene (reference sequence) sets CDR1 to LNHDA and CDR2 to SQIVND. Trimmed from V: 9 bases; trimmed from J: 5 bases; junction bases lacking a gene match: 7. This sequence uses TRBV19 and TRBJ1-2, with 9 bases in between that match TRBD1. This TCR derives from a man in his forties with active or convalescent COVID-19. Sequenced sample: peripheral blood. The DNA is as follows: TGTGCCAGCCTTCCGGGACAGGGATATGGCTACACCTTC. The resulting protein is CASLPGQGYGYTF.